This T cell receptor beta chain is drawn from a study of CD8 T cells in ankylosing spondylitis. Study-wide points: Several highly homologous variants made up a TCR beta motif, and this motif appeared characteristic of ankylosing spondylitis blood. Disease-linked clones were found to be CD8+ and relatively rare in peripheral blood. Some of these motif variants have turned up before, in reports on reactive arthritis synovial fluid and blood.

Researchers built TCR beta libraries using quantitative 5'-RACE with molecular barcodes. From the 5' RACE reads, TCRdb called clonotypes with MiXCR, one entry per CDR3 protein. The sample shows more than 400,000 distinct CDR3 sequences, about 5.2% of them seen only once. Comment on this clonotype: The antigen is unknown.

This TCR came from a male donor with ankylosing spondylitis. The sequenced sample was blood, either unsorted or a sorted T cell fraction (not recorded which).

The CDR3 DNA reads TGTGCCAGCAGTTACTCGAGTCCCCAGTCCTACGAGCAGTACTTC. It yields the protein CASSYSSPQSYEQYF. The chain recombines TRBV6-5 with TRBJ2-7; D is ambiguous. CDR1 is MNHEY, CDR2 SVGAGI, per germline. The CDR3 totals 15 residues. The V end lost 0 bases, the J end lost 1 base, and 10 bases lay between the germline ends.